This T cell receptor beta chain was recovered during a study of T cells in Graves' hyperthyroidism and ophthalmopathy. This CDR3 has 20 residues. CDR1 LNHDA and CDR2 SQIVND come from the germline V gene (reference sequence). Losses at the gene ends were 6 bases for V and 3 bases for J; bases not matched to a gene: 18. Amplified TCR beta CDR3 regions came from RNA transcripts. The HTBI set primed first-round TCR CDR3 RT-PCR. A single record per CDR3 protein comes from TCRdb applying MiXCR to the multiplex PCR reads. Among around 620,000 distinct CDR3 sequences listed, 15% to 20% were seen once. V gene TRBV19 combines with J gene TRBJ2-6; 9 positions match TRBD2. The sample comprised blood. This sequence originates from a woman in her twenties or thirties with Graves' hyperthyroidism. CDR3 sequence: CASRTPLTSGLGVGANVLTF. Written as DNA, the CDR3 is TGTGCCAGTAGGACCCCCCTGACTAGCGGTCTCGGGGTTGGGGCCAACGTCCTGACTTTC. Supplemented by reference TRBV19 and TRBJ2-6, the full variable domain reads DGGITQSPKYLFRKEGQNVTLSCEQNLNHDAMYWYRQDPGQGLRLIYYSQIVNDFQKGDIAEGYSVSREKKESFPLTVTSAQKNPTAFYLCASRTPLTSGLGVGANVLTFGAGSRLTVL.